This T cell receptor beta chain appears in the sequencing data of a study of blood T cell repertoires in COVID-19. Looking at the study overall: Acute and convalescent COVID-19 samples came from the United States, Italy and Spain. T cells, B-cell-depleted T cells, or PBMCs supplied cDNA or gDNA.

Seattle cases were enrolled at active infection and followed longitudinally. As originally analysed: It was from reference gene primer amplification that nucleated cell counts were estimated. Clones were read by immunoSEQ multiplex PCR, and TCRdb kept only the in-frame ones, dropping some. The V and J calls and clone size are taken from that table; D and trimming were inferred from the DNA. The sample lists roughly 38,000 clones, 80% to 85% occurring once. The CDR3 loop spans 18 amino acids. Trimming removed 4 bases from V and 0 bases from J, with 19 bases in between. The germline V gene has CDR1 SGHAT and CDR2 FQNNGV.

The V call is TRBV11-2, the J call TRBJ1-5, with D perhaps matching TRBD1 (6 bases). The specimen sequenced was peripheral blood. This receptor was obtained from a man in his sixties with COVID-19, enrolled during active disease. The CDR3 sequence: CASSSGAGSRRSNQPQHF. CDR3 DNA: TGTGCCAGCAGCTCAGGGGCAGGGAGTCGGCGTAGCAATCAGCCCCAGCATTTT.